This paragraph reports one TCR beta chain. Its antigen remains unknown. Clones were sequenced by immunoSEQ multiplex PCR, and TCRdb holds only the in-frame ones, with some missing. Seen here are several thousand clones, around three fifths observed once, and the top ten hold roughly 44%. This entry comes from a study of CD8 T cell repertoires and HIV-1 epitope variants. The TCR was taken from a male donor with HIV. The sequenced sample was cultured CD8+ T cells derived from PBMCs.

The CDR3: CASSLAGLALYTDTQYF. CDR3 bases: TGTGCCAGCAGCTTAGCGGGACTGGCCCTCTACACAGATACGCAGTATTTT. The rearrangement links TRBV11-1 to TRBJ2-3, with a weak D call TRBD2 (6 bases). Germline V gene sequence: CDR1 SGHAT, CDR2 FQDESV (reference sequence). CDR3 length equals 17 residues. Trimming took off 0 bases at V and 2 bases at J, with 15 bases between the two ends.